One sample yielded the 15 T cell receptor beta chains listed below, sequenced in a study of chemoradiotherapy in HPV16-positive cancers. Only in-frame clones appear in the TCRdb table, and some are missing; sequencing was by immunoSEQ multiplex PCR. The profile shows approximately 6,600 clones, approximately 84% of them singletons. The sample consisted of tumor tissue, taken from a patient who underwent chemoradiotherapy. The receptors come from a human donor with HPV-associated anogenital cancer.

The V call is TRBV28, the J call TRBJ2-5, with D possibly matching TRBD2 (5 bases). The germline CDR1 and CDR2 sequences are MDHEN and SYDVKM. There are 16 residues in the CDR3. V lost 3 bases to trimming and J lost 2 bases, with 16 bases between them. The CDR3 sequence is CASSFNPISGQETQYF. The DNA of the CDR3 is TGTGCCAGCAGTTTTAACCCTATCTCGGGGCAAGAGACCCAGTACTTC.

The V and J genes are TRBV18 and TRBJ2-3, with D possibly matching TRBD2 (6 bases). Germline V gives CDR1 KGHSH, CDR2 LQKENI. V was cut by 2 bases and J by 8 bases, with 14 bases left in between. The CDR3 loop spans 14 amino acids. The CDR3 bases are TGTGCCAGCTCACCAGGGATTGGGGGGAGTACGCAGTATTTT. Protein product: CASSPGIGGSTQYF.

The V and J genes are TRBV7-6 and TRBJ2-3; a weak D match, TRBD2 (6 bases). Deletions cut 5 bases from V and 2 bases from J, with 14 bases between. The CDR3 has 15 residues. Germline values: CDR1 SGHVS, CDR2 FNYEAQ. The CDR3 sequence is CASSPSSGLTDTQYF. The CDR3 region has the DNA TGTGCCAGCAGCCCTAGTAGCGGACTCACAGATACGCAGTATTTT. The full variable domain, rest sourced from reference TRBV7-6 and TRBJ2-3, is GAGVSQSPRYKVTKRGQDVALRCDPISGHVSLYWYRQALGQGPEFLTYFNYEAQQDKSGLPNDRFSAERPEGSISTLTIQRTEQRDSAMYRCASSPSSGLTDTQYFGPGTRLTVL.

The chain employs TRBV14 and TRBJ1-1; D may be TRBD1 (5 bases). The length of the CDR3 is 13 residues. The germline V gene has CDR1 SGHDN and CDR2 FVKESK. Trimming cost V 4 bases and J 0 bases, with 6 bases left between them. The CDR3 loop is CASSLGLNTEAFF. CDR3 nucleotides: TGTGCCAGCAGCCTGGGACTGAACACTGAAGCTTTCTTT.

The DNA of the CDR3 is TGTGCCAGCAGCCCCGGGCCGGGAGGCACCTACAATGAGCAGTTCTTC. This translates into CASSPGPGGTYNEQFF. J is TRBJ2-1 and V is TRBV11-2; the match to TRBD2 covers 7 bases. After removal of 5 bases from V and 2 bases from J, the junction contained 9 bases not matched to a gene. Germline V gene lookup returns CDR1 SGHAT and CDR2 FQNNGV. This CDR3 is 16 amino acids long.

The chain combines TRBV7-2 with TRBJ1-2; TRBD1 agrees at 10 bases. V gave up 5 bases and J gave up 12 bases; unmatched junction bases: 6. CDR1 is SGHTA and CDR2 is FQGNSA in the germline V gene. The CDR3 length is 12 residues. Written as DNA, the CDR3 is TGTGCCAGCAGCACCCGACAGGGGGCAAACACCTTC. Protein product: CASSTRQGANTF. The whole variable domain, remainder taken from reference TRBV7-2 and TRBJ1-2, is GAGVSQSPSNKVTEKGKDVELRCDPISGHTALYWYRQSLGQGLEFLIYFQGNSAPDKSGLPSDRFSAERTGGSVSTLTIQRTQQEDSAVYLCASSTRQGANTFGSGTRLTVV.

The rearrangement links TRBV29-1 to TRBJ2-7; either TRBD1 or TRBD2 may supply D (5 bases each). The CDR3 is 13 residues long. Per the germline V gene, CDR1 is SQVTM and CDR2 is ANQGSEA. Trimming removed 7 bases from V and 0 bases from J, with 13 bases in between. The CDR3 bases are TGCAGCGGATCCAGGGAGAGCTCCTACGAGCAGTACTTC. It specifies CSGSRESSYEQYF.

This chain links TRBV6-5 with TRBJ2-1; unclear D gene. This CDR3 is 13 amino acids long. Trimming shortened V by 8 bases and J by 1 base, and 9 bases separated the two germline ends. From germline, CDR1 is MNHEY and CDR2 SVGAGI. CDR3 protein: CASLDRSYNEQFF. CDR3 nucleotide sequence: TGTGCCAGCCTGGATCGGTCCTACAATGAGCAGTTCTTC.

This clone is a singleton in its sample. CDR3 DNA: TGTGCCAGCAGTGAGTTGGCGATCACAGATACGCAGTATTTT. Translated, it gives CASSELAITDTQYF. The rearrangement joins TRBV25-1 to TRBJ2-3; no definite D call. The CDR3 consists of 14 residues. Trimming shortened V by 3 bases and J by 2 bases, and 9 bases separated the two germline ends. Germline CDR1 is MGHDK and CDR2 is SYGVNS.

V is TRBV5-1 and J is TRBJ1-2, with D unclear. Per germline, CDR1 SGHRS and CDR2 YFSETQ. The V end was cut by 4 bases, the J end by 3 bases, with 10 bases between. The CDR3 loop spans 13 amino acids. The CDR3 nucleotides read TGCGCCAGCAGCGACCGCCTGGACTATGGCTACACCTTC. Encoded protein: CASSDRLDYGYTF. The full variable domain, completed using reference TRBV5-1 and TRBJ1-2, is KAGVTQTPRYLIKTRGQQVTLSCSPISGHRSVSWYQQTPGQGLQFLFEYFSETQRNKGNFPGRFSGRQFSNSRSEMNVSTLELGDSALYLCASSDRLDYGYTFGSGTRLTVV.

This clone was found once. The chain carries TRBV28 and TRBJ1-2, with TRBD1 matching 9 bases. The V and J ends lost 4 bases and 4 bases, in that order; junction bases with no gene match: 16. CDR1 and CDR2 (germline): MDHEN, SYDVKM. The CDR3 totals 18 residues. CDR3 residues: CASSSPRAYRGRGYGYTF. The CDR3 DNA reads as TGTGCCAGCAGTTCCCCCCGGGCGTACAGGGGGCGCGGCTATGGCTACACCTTC.

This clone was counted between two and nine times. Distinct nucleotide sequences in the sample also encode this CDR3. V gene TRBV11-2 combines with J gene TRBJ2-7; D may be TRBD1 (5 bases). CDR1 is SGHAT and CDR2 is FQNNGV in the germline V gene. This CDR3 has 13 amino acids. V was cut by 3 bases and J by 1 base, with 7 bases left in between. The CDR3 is CASSLQGSYEQYF. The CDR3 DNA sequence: TGTGCCAGCAGCTTGCAGGGATCCTACGAGCAGTACTTC.

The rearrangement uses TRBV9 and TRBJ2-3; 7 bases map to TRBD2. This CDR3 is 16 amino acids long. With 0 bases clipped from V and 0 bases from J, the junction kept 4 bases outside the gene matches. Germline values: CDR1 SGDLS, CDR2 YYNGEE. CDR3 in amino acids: CASSVVGSGSTDTQYF. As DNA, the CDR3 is TGTGCCAGCAGCGTAGTGGGTAGCGGGAGCACAGATACGCAGTATTTT.

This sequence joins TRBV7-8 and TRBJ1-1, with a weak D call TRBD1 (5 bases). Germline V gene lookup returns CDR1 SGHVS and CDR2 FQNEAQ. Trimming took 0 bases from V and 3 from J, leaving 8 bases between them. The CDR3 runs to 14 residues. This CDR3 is CASSLAPGYTEAFF. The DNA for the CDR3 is TGTGCCAGCAGCTTAGCGCCAGGGTACACTGAAGCTTTCTTT.

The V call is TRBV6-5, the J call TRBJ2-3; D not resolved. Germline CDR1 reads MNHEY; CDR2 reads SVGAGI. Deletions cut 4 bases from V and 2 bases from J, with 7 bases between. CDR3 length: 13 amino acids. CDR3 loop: CASSLSPTDTQYF. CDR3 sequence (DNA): TGTGCCAGCAGTTTGAGCCCCACAGATACGCAGTATTTT.